A single sample gave rise to the 4 T cell receptor beta chains below, sequenced in a study of blood T cell repertoires in COVID-19 (dated by TCRdb to 2018 to 2020). The receptor library was made with the immunoSEQ multiplex PCR assay. TCRdb provides this immuneACCESS table in a form limited to in-frame rearrangements. Some clones are lacking; in checked studies, under half of them reflect an unresolved V gene, and why the rest are absent is not known. Counted in this sample were 160,000 or so clones; about 85% of them appeared once. The top ten clones comprise about 6% of the sample. The sample comprised PBMCs or T cells enriched from blood (not recorded which). Receptors originate from a woman in her 40s with acute COVID-19.

This rearrangement joins TRBV29-1 to TRBJ1-2; weak D call: TRBD1 (6 bases). CDR1 is SQVTM, CDR2 ANQGSEA, per germline. Between the trimmed V and J ends, which lost 4 bases and 0 bases, there was a span of 12 bases. This CDR3 has 14 amino acids. The CDR3 loop is CSVGPWTANYGYTF. CDR3 DNA: TGCAGCGTTGGCCCTTGGACAGCTAACTATGGCTACACCTTC.

The chain has TRBV7-8 and TRBJ2-7; 7 bases line up with TRBD1. CDR1 and CDR2 from the germline V gene are SGHVS and FQNEAQ. V was pared by 1 base and J by 4 bases, with 4 bases of the junction left unmatched. The CDR3 runs 14 residues. The CDR3 region is CASSLGQGGYEQYV. The CDR3 DNA sequence: TGTGCCAGCAGCTTAGGACAGGGTGGTTACGAGCAGTACGTC.

The chain couples TRBV30 to TRBJ1-1, with 9 positions matching TRBD1. Germline CDR1 GTSNPN, CDR2 SVGIG (reference sequence). The CDR3 consists of 13 residues. Trimming cost V 0 bases and J 11 bases; bases outside gene matches: 7. The CDR3 loop is CAWSVPGQGRAFF. In nucleotides, the CDR3 is TGTGCCTGGAGTGTACCGGGACAGGGACGGGCTTTCTTT.

The chain combines TRBV2 with TRBJ1-3; possible D gene TRBD1, 5 bases. V lost 4 bases, J lost 0 bases, and 10 bases lay in between. CDR1 and CDR2 from the germline V gene are SNHLY and FYNNEI. The CDR3 sequence is 15 residues long. The CDR3 spells CASSARQSSGNTIYF. CDR3 in DNA: TGTGCCAGCAGTGCGCGACAGAGCTCTGGAAACACCATATATTTT.